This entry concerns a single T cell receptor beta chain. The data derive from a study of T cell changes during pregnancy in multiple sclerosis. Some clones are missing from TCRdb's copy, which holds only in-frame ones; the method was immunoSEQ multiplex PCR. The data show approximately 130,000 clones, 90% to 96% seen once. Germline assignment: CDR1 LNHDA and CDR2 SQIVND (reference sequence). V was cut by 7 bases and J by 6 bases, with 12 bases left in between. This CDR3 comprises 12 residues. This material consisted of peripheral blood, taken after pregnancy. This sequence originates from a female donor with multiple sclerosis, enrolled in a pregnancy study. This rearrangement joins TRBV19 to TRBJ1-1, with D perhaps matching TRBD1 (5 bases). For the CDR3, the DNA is TGTGCCAGTACCGGGGGGATTTCTGAAGCTTTCTTT. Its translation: CASTGGISEAFF.